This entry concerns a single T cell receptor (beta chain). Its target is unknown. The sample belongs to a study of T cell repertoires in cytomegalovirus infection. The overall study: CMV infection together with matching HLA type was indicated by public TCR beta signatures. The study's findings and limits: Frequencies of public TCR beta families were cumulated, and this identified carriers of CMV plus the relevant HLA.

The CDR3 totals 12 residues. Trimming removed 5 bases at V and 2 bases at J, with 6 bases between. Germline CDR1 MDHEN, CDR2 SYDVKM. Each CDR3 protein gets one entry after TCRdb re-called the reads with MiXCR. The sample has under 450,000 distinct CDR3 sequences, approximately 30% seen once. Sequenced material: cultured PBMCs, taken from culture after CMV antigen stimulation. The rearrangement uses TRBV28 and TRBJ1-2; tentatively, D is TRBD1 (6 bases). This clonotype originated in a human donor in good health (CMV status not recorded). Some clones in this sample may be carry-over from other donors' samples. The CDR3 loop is CASSQGNYGYTF. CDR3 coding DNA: TGTGCCAGCAGTCAGGGGAACTATGGCTACACCTTC.